The TCR beta chain described here comes from a study of shared clonotypes between healthy human individuals. About the study: Donors consisted of two women and a few men between 18 and 49. Three plates each covered CD4 naive and memory; CD8 naive two, CD8 memory one.

Once extracted for a subset, genomic DNA was divided evenly among several immunoSEQ plates. Sequencing was performed with immunoSEQ multiplex PCR; in TCRdb, only in-frame clones are kept and a portion is missing. This sample has around 560,000 clones, with about 95% found just once. CD45RO-negative CD8 cells positively selected for CCR7 made up the naive population, which excluded terminally differentiated effector memory CD45RA+ cells. As concerns this clone: The same CDR3 arises from other DNA sequences in this sample as well.

CDR3 size: 14 residues. Germline assignment: CDR1 SGHNT and CDR2 YYREEE (reference sequence). J lost 1 base, V lost 0 bases, and 1 base had no gene match. Input material: naive CD8+ T cells sorted from blood. The sequence was obtained from a woman between 25 and 40 years old in good health. The V gene is TRBV5-4, the J gene TRBJ2-7; TRBD1 matches 7 bases. CDR3 amino acids: CASSLDRGSYEQYF. In DNA, the CDR3 is TGTGCCAGCAGCTTGGACAGGGGTTCCTACGAGCAGTACTTC.